This TCR beta chain was observed in a study of CD49a tissue-resident CD8 T cells in human skin (dated by TCRdb to about 2017). For context, the study as a whole: The study examined tissue-resident memory CD8+ T cell subsets in human skin defined by CD49a, CD69 and CD103 expression.

In sorted CD8+ T cells obtained from the blood, dermis and epidermis of several healthy donors, TCR beta CDR3 regions were analysed. All TCR-sequenced donors were healthy individuals, and each provided both blood and skin samples. CD8+ T cell populations were isolated by sorting before TCR beta sequencing. The library was generated by the immunoSEQ multiplex PCR assay. The original pipeline was this. TCR V beta family usage frequencies were compared across the sorted blood, dermal and epidermal CD8+ T cell populations. TCRdb's version of the immuneACCESS table is confined to in-frame rearrangements and falls short of the full clone set. An unresolved V gene accounts for under half of the shortfall where checked; the remainder is of unknown origin. The V and J calls and the clone size are those of that table, but D and trimming were determined from the DNA. The sample contains approximately 310 clones, approximately 80% of them found a single time. 40% to 45% of the sample comes from the top ten.

The CDR3 contains 15 residues, cysteine and phenylalanine counted. Only the CDR3 DNA stays, 45 bases, in frame from base 1. CDR1 and CDR2 are drawn from the germline V gene: SGHTA, FQGTGA. V loses 5 bases, J loses 0 bases, and the germline ends lie 11 bases apart. For this clone: Its target antigen remains unknown. Base qualities are missing; no much larger clone stands one base away.

The sequenced material came from CLA- CD8+ effector memory T cells sorted from blood. The V and J segments used are TRBV7-3 and TRBJ2-1; the D gene remains uncertain. The sequence derives from a human donor in good health. CDR3 loop: CASSLDTPSYNEQFF. The DNA sequence follows: TGTGCCAGCAGCCTTGACACCCCCTCCTACAATGAGCAGTTCTTC.